The 32 T cell receptor beta chains below all came from one sample that was sequenced in a study of blood T cell repertoires in COVID-19. Only in-frame clones appear in the TCRdb table, and some are missing; sequencing was by immunoSEQ multiplex PCR. This table holds approximately 68,000 clones, about nine tenths found once. The source material was peripheral blood. These TCRs come from an older woman with acute or convalescent COVID-19.

The CDR3 region has the DNA TGTGCCAGCAGCTTAGCGCACAGCTACGAGCAGTACTTC. Translated, it gives CASSLAHSYEQYF. The rearrangement uses TRBV11-2 and TRBJ2-7; D remains unclear. CDR1 and CDR2 from the germline V gene are SGHAT and FQNNGV. The CDR3 is 13 residues long. The ends were cut back, 1 base at V and 3 bases at J, with 7 bases in the middle. Combining the CDR3 with reference TRBV11-2 and TRBJ2-7 gives the whole variable domain EAGVAQSPRYKIIEKRQSVAFWCNPISGHATLYWYQQILGQGPKLLIQFQNNGVVDDSQLPKDRFSAERLKGVDSTLKIQPAKLEDSAVYLCASSLAHSYEQYFGPGTRLTVT.

The chain is built from TRBV15 and TRBJ2-2, with TRBD1 matching over 12 bases. Germline trimming cut 6 bases from V and 5 bases from J; bases unmatched to any gene: 10. Germline V gene sequence: CDR1 LNHNV, CDR2 YYDKDF (reference sequence). The CDR3 runs 17 residues. The CDR3 nucleotides read TGTGCCACCAGGGGACAGGGGGCCCCCATCGGGACCGGGGAGCTGTTTTTT. It encodes CATRGQGAPIGTGELFF. The full variable domain, with the rest looked up from reference TRBV15 and TRBJ2-2, is DAMVIQNPRYQVTQFGKPVTLSCSQTLNHNVMYWYQQKSSQAPKLLFHYYDKDFNNEADTPDNFQSRRPNTSFCFLDIRSPGLGDTAMYLCATRGQGAPIGTGELFFGEGSRLTVL.

This clone was seen just once. This sequence joins TRBV19 and TRBJ1-5, with 7 positions matching TRBD1. The CDR3 covers 13 residues. Trimming at V came to 6 bases and at J to 4 bases, leaving 3 bases not matched to a gene. Germline V gene sequence: CDR1 LNHDA, CDR2 SQIVND (reference sequence). CDR3 nucleotide sequence: TGTGCCAGTAGCGGACAGGCAAATCAGCCCCAGCATTTT. This translates into CASSGQANQPQHF.

The rearrangement links TRBV9 to TRBJ2-1, with 7 bases matching TRBD2. The CDR3 has 14 residues. With V trimmed by 4 bases and J by 3 bases, 4 bases remained unmatched. Germline CDR1 reads SGDLS; CDR2 reads YYNGEE. The CDR3 region has the DNA TGTGCCAGCAGCCCCGCGGGGGTCTACAATGAGCAGTTCTTC. Translated, it gives CASSPAGVYNEQFF.

The chain is built from TRBV2 and TRBJ2-2, with a tentative D call TRBD1 (5 bases). Trimming left V 2 bases short and J 0 bases short, with 10 bases between. The CDR3 has 16 residues. In germline, CDR1 is SNHLY, CDR2 FYNNEI. The CDR3 DNA sequence: TGTGCCAGCAGTGAACAGGGTATCGCGAACACCGGGGAGCTGTTTTTT. It translates to CASSEQGIANTGELFF.

This sequence joins TRBV18 and TRBJ2-1; 10 bases fit TRBD2. The CDR3 consists of 16 residues. Germline CDR1 and CDR2: KGHSH and LQKENI. V dropped 3 bases and J dropped 4; count of bases not matched to a gene: 6. In nucleotides, the CDR3 is TGTGCCAGCTCACCTACAGTAGCGGGGGGTTACAATGAGCAGTTCTTC. It yields the protein CASSPTVAGGYNEQFF.

The CDR3 bases are TGTGCCAGCAGCCTAGTAGAGGGGGAGCTGTTTTTT. The encoded protein is CASSLVEGELFF. The chain is built from TRBV7-9 and TRBJ2-2; no clear D. CDR1 is SEHNR and CDR2 is FQNEAQ in the germline V gene (reference sequence). The V end was cut by 5 bases, the J end by 8 bases, with 9 bases between. The length of the CDR3 is 12 residues.

The chain is built from TRBV6-5 and TRBJ2-5; 9 bases are a match to TRBD2. The CDR3 spans 13 residues. Germline V gene lookup returns CDR1 MNHEY and CDR2 SVGAGI. V lost 6 bases, J lost 4 bases, and 3 bases stayed unmatched. The CDR3: CASRRGGAETQYF. Here the CDR3 DNA reads TGTGCCAGCAGGCGGGGGGGGGCAGAGACCCAGTACTTC.

A single count supports this clone. The chain is built from TRBV10-2 and TRBJ2-4, with TRBD1 as a possible D gene (5 bases). The CDR3 loop spans 13 amino acids. Trimming left V 6 bases short and J 5 bases short, with 11 bases between. Germline lookup yields CDR1 WSHSY and CDR2 SAAADI. The CDR3 region is CASRSQGQNIQYF. As DNA, the CDR3 is TGCGCCAGCAGGTCCCAGGGCCAAAACATTCAGTACTTC.

The chain is built from TRBV3-1 (or the pseudogene TRBV3-2) and TRBJ2-7; the match to TRBD2 covers 11 bases. The CDR3 is 18 residues long. J gave up 0 bases and V 5 bases, and 12 bases lay outside the gene matches. Germline values: CDR1 LGHDT, CDR2 YNNKEL (reference sequence). CDR3 sequence reads: CASSGRPLAGVPSYEQYF. DNA for the CDR3: TGTGCCAGCAGCGGGCGACCACTAGCGGGGGTTCCCTCCTACGAGCAGTACTTC.

The V and J genes are TRBV6-1 and TRBJ2-1, with D perhaps TRBD1 (6 bases). Germline V lookup: CDR1 MNHNS, CDR2 SASEGT. Trimming left V 4 bases short and J 0 bases short, with 13 bases between. The CDR3 has 16 residues. CDR3 in amino acids: CASSGIQGNSYNEQFF. The DNA of the CDR3 is TGTGCCAGCAGTGGGATACAGGGAAACTCCTACAATGAGCAGTTCTTC.

This chain connects TRBV29-1 to TRBJ2-1, with 8 bases that match TRBD1. Per germline, CDR1 SQVTM and CDR2 ANQGSEA. The V gene end was trimmed by 2 bases and the J gene end by 9 bases; junction bases not matched to a gene: 3. The CDR3 spans 12 residues. CDR3 in amino acids: CSVEQGASEQFF. CDR3 DNA: TGCAGCGTTGAACAGGGGGCTAGTGAGCAGTTCTTC.

The J gene is TRBJ2-3, the V gene TRBV6-2 or TRBV6-3; TRBD2 aligns across 7 bases. V lost 5 bases to trimming and J lost 0 bases; unmatched junction nucleotides: 5. There are 15 residues in the CDR3. Germline V gives CDR1 MNHEY, CDR2 SVGEGT. The CDR3 sequence is CASSRLASSTDTQYF. DNA of the CDR3: TGTGCCAGCAGTCGACTAGCTTCTAGCACAGATACGCAGTATTTT.

CDR3 protein: CASTHFKGTGTDTQYF. In DNA, the CDR3 is TGTGCCAGCACCCATTTCAAGGGGACAGGCACAGATACGCAGTATTTT. The chain couples TRBV28 to TRBJ2-3; 7 positions match TRBD1. V lost 7 bases and J lost 1; bases outside the gene matches: 11. This CDR3 is built from 16 residues. Looked up from germline, CDR1 is MDHEN and CDR2 is SYDVKM.

The J gene is TRBJ2-7, the V gene TRBV29-1, with D possibly TRBD1 on 6 matching bases. CDR1 and CDR2 from the germline V gene are SQVTM and ANQGSEA. The CDR3 contains 11 residues. V lost 5 bases to trimming and J lost 3 bases, with 8 bases between them. The CDR3 here is CSVLQGYEQYF. CDR3 coding DNA: TGCAGCGTTCTACAGGGCTACGAGCAGTACTTC.

The chain uses TRBV5-6 and TRBJ1-2, with no clear D. Trimming took 4 bases from V and 8 from J, leaving 15 bases between them. CDR3 length equals 13 residues. Per germline, CDR1 SGHDT and CDR2 YYEEEE. The CDR3 DNA is TGTGCCAGCAGCCGTTCTAGGATTGGGGGCTACACCTTC. Translation gives CASSRSRIGGYTF.

The chain employs TRBV19 and TRBJ1-2; TRBD1 agrees at 7 bases. CDR1 and CDR2 (germline): LNHDA, SQIVND (reference sequence). After removal of 5 bases from V and 0 bases from J, the junction contained 6 bases not matched to a gene. The CDR3 covers 15 residues. This chain's CDR3 is CASSAGTAPNYGYTF. CDR3 in DNA: TGTGCCAGTAGTGCCGGGACAGCACCTAACTATGGCTACACCTTC.

The chain recombines TRBV6-2 or TRBV6-3 with TRBJ2-1; TRBD1 might be the D (6 bases). V was pared by 2 bases and J by 6 bases, with 17 bases between. Germline CDR1 is MNHEY and CDR2 is SVGEGT. The CDR3 runs 16 residues. This chain's CDR3 is CASSYHRVEKANEQFF. CDR3 in DNA: TGTGCCAGCAGTTACCACAGGGTTGAGAAGGCCAATGAGCAGTTCTTC.

The chain links TRBV18 to TRBJ1-1; D perhaps matches TRBD1 (5 bases). Germline CDR1 and CDR2: KGHSH and LQKENI. This CDR3 is built from 17 residues. V was trimmed by 0 bases and J by 0 bases, leaving 14 bases between them. This CDR3 is CASSPPRRTLMNTEAFF. CDR3 coding DNA: TGTGCCAGCTCACCACCGCGCAGGACACTCATGAACACTGAAGCTTTCTTT.

This rearrangement joins TRBV20-1 to TRBJ2-3, with D unresolved. Trimming removed 0 bases from V and 13 bases from J, with 11 bases in between. Germline V gene lookup returns CDR1 DFQATT and CDR2 SNEGSKA (reference sequence). This CDR3 is 11 amino acids long. CDR3 loop: CSAREDKRKYF. The CDR3 DNA is TGCAGTGCTAGAGAAGACAAAAGAAAGTATTTT.

This sequence joins TRBV18 and TRBJ2-3, with 12 nucleotides matching TRBD2. The CDR3 spans 14 residues. Per the germline V gene, CDR1 is KGHSH and CDR2 is LQKENI. V shed 9 bases and J 5 bases; nucleotides not matched to a gene: 6. CDR3: CASETSGGIDTQYF. CDR3 DNA: TGTGCCAGTGAGACTAGCGGGGGAATAGATACGCAGTATTTT.

The chain joins TRBV20-1 to TRBJ2-1, with TRBD1 identical over 11 bases. CDR1 and CDR2 (germline): DFQATT, SNEGSKA (reference sequence). CDR3 length: 14 amino acids. V lost 3 bases, J lost 7 bases, and 5 bases stayed unmatched. Here the CDR3 reads CSASRWDRGNEQFF. The CDR3 DNA reads as TGCAGTGCTAGTCGTTGGGACAGGGGGAATGAGCAGTTCTTC.

CDR3 nucleotide sequence: TGTGCCAGCAGCCAAGCAGGGGAAGGCGCCTACGAGCAGTACTTC. Translation: CASSQAGEGAYEQYF. V usage is TRBV4-2 and J usage is TRBJ2-7; possible D gene TRBD1, 6 bases. This CDR3 contains 15 residues. V was pared by 1 base and J by 2 bases, with 12 bases between. The germline CDR1 and CDR2 sequences are LGHNA and YNFKEQ.

The chain links TRBV5-1 to TRBJ1-2; 11 positions match TRBD1. The CDR3 is 13 residues long. CDR1 and CDR2 (germline): SGHRS, YFSETQ. With V trimmed by 4 bases and J by 8 bases, 4 bases remained unmatched. For the CDR3, the DNA is TGCGCCAGCAGCGTGGGACAGGGGGAAGGCTACACCTTC. Amino acid sequence: CASSVGQGEGYTF. The full variable domain, with the rest looked up from reference TRBV5-1 and TRBJ1-2, is KAGVTQTPRYLIKTRGQQVTLSCSPISGHRSVSWYQQTPGQGLQFLFEYFSETQRNKGNFPGRFSGRQFSNSRSEMNVSTLELGDSALYLCASSVGQGEGYTFGSGTRLTVV.

The J gene is TRBJ2-1, the V gene TRBV5-1; possible D gene TRBD1, 6 bases. The CDR3 spans 17 residues. V shed 1 base and J shed 2 bases, with 16 bases lying between them. Germline CDR1 and CDR2: SGHRS and YFSETQ. The CDR3, as DNA: TGCGCCAGCAGCTTGATGGGGGCCACGCGCCCCTACAATGAGCAGTTCTTC. Amino acids: CASSLMGATRPYNEQFF.

V gene TRBV7-9 combines with J gene TRBJ1-2; a possible D gene is TRBD1 (5 bases). V was trimmed by 4 bases and J by 4 bases, leaving 10 bases between them. This CDR3 has 13 residues. The germline gives CDR1 SEHNR, CDR2 FQNEAQ (reference sequence). The chain's CDR3 is CASSSLGPYGYTF. The CDR3 nucleotides read TGTGCCAGCAGCTCCCTGGGGCCCTATGGCTACACCTTC.

The chain employs TRBV10-2 and TRBJ2-1; no definite D call. The CDR3 is made up of 13 amino acids. The V and J ends lost 0 bases and 4 bases respectively, with 4 bases between them. Germline V gives CDR1 WSHSY, CDR2 SAAADI. CDR3 coding DNA: TGCGCCAGCAGTGAGTCTAATTACAATGAGCAGTTCTTC. Translation gives CASSESNYNEQFF.

This clone has just a few counts. The gene calls are TRBV19 and TRBJ2-7; the D gene is possibly TRBD1 (6 bases). This CDR3 comprises 13 residues. Germline lookup yields CDR1 LNHDA and CDR2 SQIVND (reference sequence). Trimming removed 6 bases from V and 4 bases from J, with 13 bases in between. DNA for the CDR3: TGTGCCAGTAGCCTACAGGGTTCTTACGAGCAGTACTTC. Translation gives CASSLQGSYEQYF.

Only one count was recorded for this clone. V gene TRBV6-1 combines with J gene TRBJ2-5, with TRBD1 matching over 8 bases. The germline CDR1 and CDR2 sequences are MNHNS and SASEGT. The CDR3 sequence is 16 residues long. The V and J ends lost 3 bases and 5 bases, in that order; junction bases with no gene match: 11. The CDR3 protein is CASSDGPGGHGETQYF. In DNA, the CDR3 is TGTGCCAGCAGTGACGGTCCAGGGGGCCATGGCGAGACCCAGTACTTC.

The CDR3 is CASSLGGGASGANVLTF. CDR3 sequence (DNA): TGCGCCAGCAGCTTGGGCGGGGGGGCCTCTGGGGCCAACGTCCTGACTTTC. The V gene is TRBV5-1, the J gene TRBJ2-6; 9 bases match TRBD2. Germline V gene lookup returns CDR1 SGHRS and CDR2 YFSETQ. This CDR3 comprises 17 residues. V lost 0 bases and J lost 0; bases outside the gene matches: 1.

The V gene is TRBV18, the J gene TRBJ2-1; TRBD1 aligns across 7 bases. Germline V gene lookup returns CDR1 KGHSH and CDR2 LQKENI. The CDR3 is 16 amino acids. V gave up 4 bases and J gave up 0 bases; unmatched junction bases: 6. The CDR3 sequence: CASSQGQPSSYNEQFF. The CDR3 DNA reads as TGTGCCAGCTCACAGGGACAGCCAAGCTCCTACAATGAGCAGTTCTTC. Based on the CDR3 plus reference TRBV18 and TRBJ2-1, the full variable domain is NAGVMQNPRHLVRRRGQEARLRCSPMKGHSHVYWYRQLPEEGLKFMVYLQKENIIDESGMPKERFSAEFPKEGPSILRIQQVVRGDSAAYFCASSQGQPSSYNEQFFGPGTRLTVL.

The genes are TRBV4-1 and TRBJ2-2; TRBD2 matches 8 bases. CDR1 MGHRA and CDR2 YSYEKL come from the germline V gene. The CDR3 sequence is 15 residues long. Unmatched junction bases numbered 4, after V lost 1 base and J lost 6 bases. The CDR3: CASSQGAGGAGELFF. CDR3 DNA: TGCGCCAGCAGCCAAGGCGCCGGGGGGGCCGGGGAGCTGTTTTTT.